These 25 T cell receptor beta chains were all obtained from the same sample, sequenced in a study of CD8 T cells in Susac syndrome. With random hexamers, roughly 0.45 to 1 ug RNA was reverse transcribed. MiXCR was run by TCRdb on the immunoSEQ multiplex PCR reads, yielding one entry per CDR3 protein. Found here are about 210,000 distinct CDR3 sequences, about 95% of them singletons; the top ten hold 0.095%. The sequenced sample was CD4+ T cells from PBMCs. The receptors shown here come from a human donor with multiple sclerosis.

The chain combines TRBV30 with TRBJ2-7; 7 bases line up with TRBD2. CDR3 length: 14 residues. Germline CDR1 GTSNPN, CDR2 SVGIG (reference sequence). Trimming removed 3 bases from V and 0 bases from J; junction bases left unmatched: 5. This chain's CDR3 is CAWRSGGGSYEQYF. The CDR3 DNA reads TGTGCCTGGAGGTCGGGCGGGGGCTCCTACGAGCAGTACTTC.

The chain has TRBV5-1 and TRBJ2-3; tentatively, D is TRBD1 (5 bases). The germline V gene has CDR1 SGHRS and CDR2 YFSETQ. V lost 4 bases, J lost 6 bases, and 15 bases lay in between. This CDR3 comprises 14 residues. In DNA form, the CDR3 reads TGCGCCAGCAGCCTCAGGGTTGGCGGCGATACGCAGTATTTT. This gives the protein CASSLRVGGDTQYF.

The V and J genes are TRBV14 and TRBJ2-1; D unclear. Germline V gives CDR1 SGHDN, CDR2 FVKESK. The CDR3 loop spans 13 amino acids. V lost 4 bases and J 1 base, leaving 5 bases between the germline ends. The CDR3 loop is CASSPFSYNEQFF. CDR3 bases: TGTGCCAGCAGCCCCTTTTCCTACAATGAGCAGTTCTTC.

V is TRBV12-3 or TRBV12-4 and J is TRBJ1-1; no clear D. CDR3 size: 13 residues. Trimming took off 6 bases at V and 8 bases at J, with 16 bases between the two ends. This CDR3 reads CASSPSGRGEAFF. The CDR3 DNA is TGTGCCAGCAGCCCGAGCGGACGGGGAGAAGCTTTCTTT.

The CDR3 region has the DNA TGTGCCAGCAGCTTAGGGGCTGGGGTCGGCAATCAGCCCCAGCATTTT. It codes for CASSLGAGVGNQPQHF. V is TRBV7-2 and J is TRBJ1-5; D is unclear. CDR1 SGHTA and CDR2 FQGNSA come from the germline V gene. The V end was cut by 1 base, the J end by 2 bases, with 12 bases between. The CDR3 extends over 16 amino acids.

The chain links TRBV23-1 to TRBJ1-1; 8 bases map to TRBD1. TRBV23-1 is recorded as an ORF, its role being uncertain. The CDR3 covers 16 residues. The J segment lost 4 bases and the V segment lost 7 bases, leaving 14 bases of the junction unmatched. The CDR3 reads CASTPLDRGRGTEAFF. The CDR3 DNA reads as TGCGCCAGCACCCCTCTCGACAGGGGTAGGGGCACTGAAGCTTTCTTT.

The J gene is TRBJ2-1, the V gene TRBV29-1, with D perhaps matching TRBD2 (6 bases). The CDR3 consists of 15 residues. The germline CDR1 and CDR2 sequences are SQVTM and ANQGSEA. V was clipped by 6 bases and J by 9 bases, with 24 bases between them. The CDR3 reads CSVGGEVAAFREQFF. The CDR3 region has the DNA TGCAGCGTCGGAGGTGAGGTAGCGGCATTTCGTGAGCAGTTCTTC.

The V call is TRBV5-1, the J call TRBJ1-1; 9 bases are a match to TRBD1. The germline V gene has CDR1 SGHRS and CDR2 YFSETQ. The CDR3 contains 13 residues. Trimming took 1 base from V and 8 from J; bases not matched to a gene: 3. CDR3 region: CASSLWGQGEAFF. The CDR3 bases are TGCGCCAGCAGCTTGTGGGGACAGGGAGAAGCTTTCTTT.

The chain couples TRBV3-1 to TRBJ2-1; possible D gene TRBD2, 6 bases. This CDR3 contains 13 residues. Per the germline V gene, CDR1 is LGHDT and CDR2 is YNNKEL (reference sequence). V was pared by 3 bases and J by 7 bases, with 10 bases between. This CDR3 is CASSQSLANEQFF. The CDR3 nucleotides are TGTGCCAGCAGCCAGAGTCTAGCGAATGAGCAGTTCTTC.

This chain connects TRBV28 to TRBJ1-1; possible D gene TRBD1, 5 bases. The CDR3 runs to 12 residues. CDR1 and CDR2 from the germline V gene are MDHEN and SYDVKM. Trimming left V 5 bases short and J 7 bases short, with 11 bases between. The CDR3, as DNA: TGTGCCAGCAGTAGGGACGGTCTTGAAGCTTTCTTT. Residues: CASSRDGLEAFF. Full variable domain (missing parts from reference TRBV28 and TRBJ1-1): DVKVTQSSRYLVKRTGEKVFLECVQDMDHENMFWYRQDPGLGLRLIYFSYDVKMKEKGDIPEGYSVSREKKERFSLILESASTNQTSMYLCASSRDGLEAFFGQGTRLTVV.

CDR3 sequence reads: CACSGQVNQPQHF. The CDR3 DNA sequence: TGTGCCTGTTCGGGACAAGTCAATCAGCCCCAGCATTTT. V is TRBV30 and J is TRBJ1-5; D is perhaps TRBD1 (6 bases). V was cut by 6 bases and J by 3 bases, with 12 bases left in between. The CDR3 covers 13 residues. The germline CDR1 and CDR2 sequences are GTSNPN and SVGIG (reference sequence).

This clonotype was counted a few times. CDR3 residues: CASSTSTDTQYF. The DNA for the CDR3 is TGTGCCAGCTCAACTAGCACAGATACGCAGTATTTT. V is TRBV18 and J is TRBJ2-3; unclear D gene. V lost 5 bases, J lost 0 bases, and 3 bases lay in between. The CDR3 sequence is 12 residues long. CDR1 is KGHSH and CDR2 is LQKENI in the germline V gene.

J is TRBJ2-3 and V is TRBV20-1; 11 nucleotides agree with TRBD2. The junction had 6 bases not matched to a gene; V was cut back by 4 bases and J by 3 bases. Germline V gene data show CDR1 as DFQATT and CDR2 as SNEGSKA (reference sequence). The CDR3 consists of 15 residues. The CDR3 nucleotides are TGCAGTGCTACCCGACTAGCGGGACAGACAGATACGCAGTATTTT. Protein product: CSATRLAGQTDTQYF.

The chain joins TRBV12-3 or TRBV12-4 to TRBJ2-2; possible D gene TRBD2, 7 bases. V was cut by 7 bases and J by 5 bases, with 20 bases left in between. The CDR3 covers 16 residues. CDR3 loop: CASTVRGALETGELFF. The CDR3 DNA reads as TGTGCCAGCACCGTCCGGGGGGCCCTGGAGACCGGGGAGCTGTTTTTT.

This sequence joins TRBV9 and TRBJ2-3; D is undetermined. The germline V gene has CDR1 SGDLS and CDR2 YYNGEE. V was shortened by 4 bases and J by 3 bases, with 12 bases between the two germline ends. The CDR3 is made up of 14 amino acids. CDR3 residues: CASSFRAGTDTQYF. CDR3 bases: TGTGCCAGCAGCTTCCGGGCTGGGACAGATACGCAGTATTTT.

The rearrangement links TRBV2 to TRBJ2-7; D uncertain. In germline, CDR1 is SNHLY, CDR2 FYNNEI. This CDR3 comprises 11 residues. Trimming removed 7 bases from V and 5 bases from J, with 9 bases in between. The CDR3 region has the DNA TGTGCCAGCAATGCCCTCCACGAGCAGTACTTC. This gives the protein CASNALHEQYF.

This chain uses TRBV4-1 with TRBJ1-1, with a tentative D call TRBD1 (5 bases). Germline V CDR1 and CDR2: MGHRA, YSYEKL. This CDR3 is 12 amino acids long. V was pared by 3 bases and J by 11 bases, with 13 bases between. CDR3 amino acids: CASSQMGRVAFF. For the CDR3, the DNA is TGCGCCAGCAGCCAGATGGGCAGGGTGGCTTTCTTT.

J is TRBJ2-7 and V is TRBV29-1; D tentatively fits TRBD1 or TRBD2 (7 bases each). Per germline, CDR1 SQVTM and CDR2 ANQGSEA. Trimming cost V 5 bases and J 0 bases, with 11 bases left between them. The CDR3 is 13 residues long. The CDR3 spells CSVQRDSSYEQYF. The CDR3 DNA sequence: TGCAGCGTTCAGCGGGACAGCTCCTACGAGCAGTACTTC.

CDR3 sequence reads: CASSHGGQQFF. DNA for the CDR3: TGTGCCAGCAGCCATGGGGGACAGCAGTTCTTC. The rearrangement links TRBV6-5 to TRBJ2-1, with D perhaps being TRBD1 or TRBD2 (5 bases each). The V gene lost 6 bases and the J gene lost 11 bases, with 11 bases spanning the gap. The length of the CDR3 is 11 residues. Germline CDR1 and CDR2: MNHEY and SVGAGI.

The V and J genes are TRBV12-3 or TRBV12-4 and TRBJ2-1; the D gene is possibly TRBD2 (6 bases). This CDR3 region has 18 residues. Trimming took off 4 bases at V and 2 bases at J, with 21 bases between the two ends. The CDR3 DNA reads TGTGCCAGCAGTTCCTTGGCCTCGGTAGCGGTAACCTACAATGAGCAGTTCTTC. Its protein product is CASSSLASVAVTYNEQFF.

The chain carries TRBV3-1 and TRBJ2-5; possible D gene TRBD1, 6 bases. Germline V gives CDR1 LGHDT, CDR2 YNNKEL (reference sequence). CDR3 length equals 14 residues. V was clipped by 1 base and J by 6 bases, with 12 bases between them. The chain's CDR3 is CASSQGNREKTQYF. Written as DNA, the CDR3 is TGTGCCAGCAGCCAAGGGAACAGGGAGAAGACCCAGTACTTC.

The rearrangement joins TRBV10-3 to TRBJ2-5; D may correspond to TRBD1 or TRBD2 (5 bases each). This CDR3 is 14 amino acids long. V shed 6 bases and J shed 1 base, with 12 bases lying between them. Germline V gene data show CDR1 as ENHRY and CDR2 as SYGVKD. CDR3 sequence: CAISPTAAQETQYF. The CDR3 region has the DNA TGTGCCATCAGCCCGACAGCGGCCCAAGAGACCCAGTACTTC.

The rearrangement links TRBV20-1 to TRBJ2-7, with D unclear. V lost 0 bases, J lost 6 bases, and 15 bases lay in between. The CDR3 totals 14 residues. CDR1 and CDR2 from the germline V gene are DFQATT and SNEGSKA (reference sequence). CDR3 bases: TGCAGTGCTAGAGATCGGCCAGTCCTTCGCGAGCAGTACTTC. It specifies CSARDRPVLREQYF.

CDR3 loop: CASSRRVGVSSGNTIYF. The DNA of the CDR3 is TGTGCCAGCAGTCGCCGCGTCGGGGTGAGCTCTGGAAACACCATATATTTT. J is TRBJ1-3 and V is TRBV6-1; D is unclear. V lost 5 bases and J lost 0, with 17 bases in between. CDR3 size: 17 residues. CDR1 is MNHNS and CDR2 is SASEGT in the germline V gene.

V gene TRBV28 combines with J gene TRBJ1-1; D possibly corresponds to TRBD1 (5 bases). Trimming shortened V by 5 bases and J by 4 bases, and 8 bases separated the two germline ends. This CDR3 contains 12 residues. Germline CDR1 reads MDHEN; CDR2 reads SYDVKM. The CDR3 nucleotides are TGTGCCAGCAGTCCACAGGTCACTGAAGCTTTCTTT. This sequence encodes CASSPQVTEAFF.